A selection of T cell receptor beta chains follows, all from one sample in a study of T cell responses to AZD1222 COVID-19 vaccine. Profiling relied on immunoSEQ multiplex PCR, and the TCRdb table lists in-frame clones only, not all of them. This sample has roughly 150,000 clones; almost 95% occur once, and the top ten carry around 2.5%. Sequenced here: peripheral blood, sampled on day 0 of AZD1222 vaccination. Source of these receptors: an adult in good health. CDR3s include the opening cysteine and the closing phenylalanine or tryptophan. A D gene is named only where the DNA matches it firmly. Clone size is not always given. Where it is, it says once, few, many or a class for expanded clones.

TRBJ2-7,TRBV28,NA,NA,CASGRSYEQYF,TGTGCCAGTGGACGGTCCTACGAGCAGTACTTC
TRBJ2-1,TRBV18,NA,NA,CASSPSQGGVHEQFF,TGTGCCAGCTCACCAAGCCAGGGGGGGGTCCATGAGCAGTTCTTC
TRBJ1-2,TRBV19,NA,NA,CASTTRRSSNYGYTF,TGTGCCAGTACCACTCGCCGGTCCAGTAACTATGGCTACACCTTC
TRBJ1-6,TRBV6-2/TRBV6-3,NA,TRBD1,CASSRTGGESPLHF,TGTGCCAGCAGTCGTACAGGGGGCGAGTCACCCCTCCACTTT
TRBJ1-2,TRBV10-3,NA,TRBD1,CAISDPTGKNYGYTF,TGTGCCATCAGTGACCCGACAGGGAAAAACTATGGCTACACCTTC
TRBJ2-2,TRBV30,NA,NA,CAWRRGRAGELFF,TGTGCCTGGAGAAGGGGCCGGGCCGGGGAGCTGTTTTTT
TRBJ2-7,TRBV2,NA,TRBD2,CASRRLAVPYEQYF,TGTGCCAGCCGACGACTAGCGGTCCCCTACGAGCAGTACTTC
TRBJ2-1,TRBV11-3,NA,NA,CASSPRENNEQFF,TGTGCCAGCAGCCCCAGGGAAAACAATGAGCAGTTCTTC
TRBJ1-6,TRBV9,NA,NA,CASSVDPREVNYNSPLHF,TGTGCCAGCAGCGTAGATCCCAGGGAGGTTAACTATAATTCACCCCTCCACTTT
TRBJ2-5,TRBV18,NA,TRBD2,CASSPKGLAGVETQYF,TGTGCCAGCTCACCTAAGGGACTAGCGGGTGTGGAGACCCAGTACTTC
TRBJ1-1,TRBV5-1,NA,NA,CASSLGTTNTEAFF,TGCGCCAGCAGCTTAGGAACAACGAACACTGAAGCTTTCTTT
TRBJ1-5,TRBV30,NA,NA,CAWSEGLAQQPQHF,TGTGCCTGGAGTGAGGGGCTCGCGCAGCAGCCCCAGCATTTT
TRBJ1-2,TRBV6-5,NA,NA,CASRPTLNYGYTF,TGTGCCAGCAGGCCCACACTGAACTATGGCTACACCTTC
TRBJ2-5,TRBV18,NA,NA,CASSPPGSQETQYF,TGTGCCAGCTCACCACCGGGCAGTCAAGAGACCCAGTACTTC
TRBJ2-2,TRBV27,NA,NA,CASSREGLAAWSGELFF,TGTGCCAGCAGCCGGGAAGGCTTAGCGGCCTGGAGCGGGGAGCTGTTTTTT
TRBJ2-7,TRBV3-1/TRBV3-2,NA,NA,CASSQDTTPREQYF,TGTGCCAGCAGCCAAGATACCACCCCCAGGGAGCAGTACTTC
TRBJ1-5,TRBV4-1,NA,NA,CASSREGQPNQPQHF,TGCGCCAGCAGCCGGGAAGGACAGCCCAATCAGCCCCAGCATTTT
TRBJ1-1,TRBV15,NA,NA,CATSRDVEQNTEAFF,TGTGCCACCAGCAGAGATGTCGAACAGAACACTGAAGCTTTCTTT
TRBJ2-5,TRBV5-1,once,TRBD1,CASRTTGGQETQYF,TGCGCCAGCAGGACGACAGGGGGCCAAGAGACCCAGTACTTC
TRBJ1-5,TRBV3-1/TRBV3-2,NA,NA,CASSQGGGGAYSNQPQHF,TGTGCCAGCAGCCAAGGTGGGGGCGGGGCCTATAGCAATCAGCCCCAGCATTTT
TRBJ2-7,TRBV21-1,NA,NA,CASSAKPRHSEQYF,TGTGCCAGCAGCGCAAAACCCCGACATAGCGAGCAGTACTTC
TRBJ1-6,TRBV7-3,NA,TRBD1,CASSIQGAHNNSPLHF,TGTGCCAGCAGCATACAGGGGGCCCATAATAATTCACCCCTCCACTTT
TRBJ1-1,TRBV18,once,NA,CASSPLLGRRDTEAFF,TGTGCCAGCTCACCATTGCTGGGCAGGCGCGATACTGAAGCTTTCTTT
TRBJ2-7,TRBV4-1,few,NA,CASPREQYF,TGCGCCAGCCCGCGCGAGCAGTACTTC
TRBJ1-1,TRBV19,NA,NA,CASTDQGAYTEAFF,TGTGCCAGTACCGACCAGGGAGCGTACACTGAAGCTTTCTTT
TRBJ2-1,TRBV5-1,once,TRBD2,CASFLGGSGSWNEQFF,TGCGCCAGCTTCCTCGGGGGAAGCGGGAGTTGGAATGAGCAGTTCTTC
TRBJ2-7,TRBV4-3,NA,NA,CASSQDPTQGVYEQYF,TGCGCCAGCAGCCAAGATCCCACCCAGGGAGTATACGAGCAGTACTTC
TRBJ1-6,TRBV5-1,NA,NA,CASSSETVNSPLHF,TGCGCCAGCAGCTCGGAGACAGTTAATTCACCCCTCCACTTT
TRBJ2-5,TRBV5-1,NA,NA,CASSLVPGVQETQYF,TGCGCCAGCAGCTTGGTACCAGGGGTACAAGAGACCCAGTACTTC
TRBJ2-3,TRBV7-2,NA,NA,CASSQLGFTDTQYF,TGTGCCAGCAGCCAGTTAGGGTTCACAGATACGCAGTATTTT
TRBJ2-3,TRBV29-1,NA,NA,CSAVPGPGSTDTQYF,TGCAGCGCAGTACCGGGACCGGGGTCCACAGATACGCAGTATTTT